The rows below give T cell receptor beta chains drawn from one sample of a study of radiation and T cells in renal cell carcinoma. Method: immunoSEQ multiplex PCR; TCRdb's copy keeps in-frame clones and lacks some. Altogether about 130,000 clones are present, approximately 80% being singletons, with the ten largest covering approximately 2%. The starting material was blood, obtained from a patient whose treatment included radiotherapy and nephrectomy. These receptors all stem from a woman in her fifties or sixties with renal cell carcinoma. CDR3s include the opening cysteine and the closing phenylalanine or tryptophan. A D gene is named only where the DNA matches it firmly. For some rows the clone size is stated as once, few or many, or as a class when expanded; others skip it.

abundance	d_gene	j_gene	v_gene	CDR3nt	CDR3aa
-	TRBD2	TRBJ2-1	TRBV29-1	TGCAGCGTTGATACTAGCGGGAGAGCGGATGAGCAGTTCTTC	CSVDTSGRADEQFF
-	-	TRBJ1-2	TRBV19	TGTGCCAGTAGGTATGGGCTCGGTCGGGGGATTGGCTACACCTTC	CASRYGLGRGIGYTF
-	TRBD1	TRBJ2-7	TRBV28	TGTGCCAGCAGTTCGACAGGGATTGGGACCTACGAGCAGTACTTC	CASSSTGIGTYEQYF
-	-	TRBJ1-5	TRBV27	TGTGCCAGCAGTCCTCCGGGGAACGATCAGCCCCAGCATTTT	CASSPPGNDQPQHF
few	TRBD1	TRBJ1-2	TRBV29-1	TGCAGCGTTGAATACAGGGGAGGGTTCACCTTC	CSVEYRGGFTF
-	TRBD1	TRBJ1-2	TRBV15	TGTGCCACCAGCCGACAGGGCACCTATGGCTACACCTTC	CATSRQGTYGYTF
-	TRBD1	TRBJ1-4	TRBV28	TGTGCCAGCTTCGGGGGCGCCGGGACAGTAATGGGGGACGGAACTAATGAAAAACTGTTTTTT	CASFGGAGTVMGDGTNEKLFF
-	-	TRBJ1-1	TRBV30	TGTGCCTGGAGCCCCCCGGACGAATGGAACACTGAAGCTTTCTTT	CAWSPPDEWNTEAFF
-	-	TRBJ2-7	TRBV6-5	TGTGCCAGCAGTCTCACACAGGGAAGGGTCTACGAGCAGTACTTC	CASSLTQGRVYEQYF
-	TRBD1	TRBJ1-5	TRBV6-6	TGTGCCAGCAGTAGGGACAGGGAAAATCAGCCCCAGCATTTT	CASSRDRENQPQHF
-	TRBD2	TRBJ2-3	TRBV7-2	TGTGCCAGCAGCTTAGTGCCTAGCGGGACAGATACGCAGTATTTT	CASSLVPSGTDTQYF
-	-	TRBJ1-1	TRBV18	TGTGCCAGCTCACCTCTAGGGGACACTGAAGCCTTCTTT	CASSPLGDTEAFF
-	TRBD1	TRBJ1-2	TRBV5-4	TGTGCCAGCAGCACGGGACAGGTGCTCTACACCTTC	CASSTGQVLYTF
-	-	TRBJ1-1	TRBV18	TGTGCCAGCTCACCGAGGGTCCCCCCTGAAGCTTTCTTT	CASSPRVPPEAFF
-	-	TRBJ1-2	TRBV11-2	TGTGCCAGCAGCCCCCCAGGGAGCCATGGCTACACCTTC	CASSPPGSHGYTF
-	TRBD2	TRBJ2-3	TRBV10-3	TGTGCCATCAGCCCGCGGGGGGGACTAGATTTAAATACGCAGTATTTT	CAISPRGGLDLNTQYF
-	-	TRBJ1-3	TRBV28	TGTGCCAGCAGTTCTAACAGACTAAGCTCTGGAAACACCATATATTTT	CASSSNRLSSGNTIYF
many	TRBD1	TRBJ1-1	TRBV7-7	TGTGCTAGCAGCCATAGGACAGGGCCAAACACTGAAGCTTTCTTT	CASSHRTGPNTEAFF
-	-	TRBJ1-2	TRBV11-2	TGTGCCAGCAGCTTAGATCTTACCGTATACTTCTTC	CASSLDLTVYFF
-	-	TRBJ2-7	TRBV6-1	TGTGCCAGCAGGACCGGGCCCCTCTCCTACGAGCAGTACTTC	CASRTGPLSYEQYF
-	-	TRBJ2-2	TRBV6-5	TGTGCCAGCAGTTACTGGCAGGGGAACACCGGGGAGCTGTTTTTT	CASSYWQGNTGELFF
medium-sized	-	TRBJ1-1	TRBV4-1	TGCGCCAGCAGTCCAACTTTAGGGGTTAACACTGAAGCTTTCTTT	CASSPTLGVNTEAFF
-	TRBD1	TRBJ1-2	TRBV28	TGTGCCAGCAGCCTAGGGGTCTCCAGGGGGGGCTATGGCTACACCTTC	CASSLGVSRGGYGYTF
-	-	TRBJ2-1	TRBV29-1	TGCAGCGTTGTGAGGGGCCATGAGCAGTTCTTC	CSVVRGHEQFF
-	-	TRBJ2-7	TRBV7-6	TGTGCCAGCGGCACCTACGAGCAGTACTTC	CASGTYEQYF
-	-	TRBJ2-3	TRBV4-3	TGCGCCAGCAGCCAAGATCTGGTGGCGAGCGGGCCTACTAGCACAGATACGCAGTATTTT	CASSQDLVASGPTSTDTQYF
-	TRBD1	TRBJ2-7	TRBV18	TGTGCCAGCTCCAGGGGGCCGGACTCCTACGAGCAGTACTTC	CASSRGPDSYEQYF
-	TRBD2	TRBJ2-3	TRBV9	TGTGCCAGCAGCGTAGTTGGGACTAGCGGGAGGGCGGATACGCAGTATTTT	CASSVVGTSGRADTQYF
-	-	TRBJ1-1	TRBV27	TGTGCCAGCTCACACAGGGAGAACACTGAAGCTTTCTTT	CASSHRENTEAFF
once	-	TRBJ2-6	TRBV6-1	TGTGCCAGCAGTGTACAGGGAGGAGGGGCCAACGTCCTGACTTTC	CASSVQGGGANVLTF
few	TRBD1	TRBJ1-1	TRBV19	TGTGCCAGTAGTATGACAGGGTGGGACACTGAAGCTTTCTTT	CASSMTGWDTEAFF
-	-	TRBJ2-7	TRBV2	TGTGCCAGCAGTCGGCAGGGGAGCTACGAGCAGTACTTC	CASSRQGSYEQYF
-	-	TRBJ2-1	TRBV5-1	TGCGCCAGCAGCTTGGAGGCGGCCCTACGCTACAATGAGCAGTTCTTC	CASSLEAALRYNEQFF
-	-	TRBJ2-7	TRBV5-1	TGCGCCAGCAGCTTGAAGGAGGCCCATTACGAGCAGTACTTC	CASSLKEAHYEQYF
-	TRBD2	TRBJ2-1	TRBV2	TGTGCCAGCAGTGGGGGAGGACTAGCGGCGGTCGAGCAGTTCTTC	CASSGGGLAAVEQFF
-	TRBD1	TRBJ1-1	TRBV9	TGTGCCAGCAGCGACAGGGGGGACACTGAAGCTTTCTTT	CASSDRGDTEAFF
-	-	TRBJ1-4	TRBV14	TGTGCCAGCGCGTACGGAGGGTTTAGTGAAAAACTGTTTTTT	CASAYGGFSEKLFF
few	-	TRBJ2-5	TRBV7-9	TGTGCCAGCAGCCTCGGACATGGGACGAGGGAGACCCAGTACTTC	CASSLGHGTRETQYF
-	-	TRBJ1-3	TRBV6-6	TGTGCCAGCAGTCACCCACAGGGAGGAGCTGGAAACACCATATATTTT	CASSHPQGGAGNTIYF
-	-	TRBJ1-5	TRBV19	TGTGCCAGTAGTTCAGAGGTCCCTAATCAGCCCCAGCATTTT	CASSSEVPNQPQHF
-	TRBD1	TRBJ2-2	TRBV9	TGTGCCAGCAGCGTATTAATGAGGACAGGGTTCACAGGGGAGCTGTTTTTT	CASSVLMRTGFTGELFF
-	-	TRBJ2-7	TRBV5-1	TGCGCCAGCAGCGCTTTACAGGTGGGCGGGCAGTACTTC	CASSALQVGGQYF
few	-	TRBJ2-7	TRBV28	TGTGCCAGCAGTTTCGTCGGCTACGAGCAGTACTTC	CASSFVGYEQYF
-	-	TRBJ2-6	TRBV6-5	TGTGCCAGCAGTTACGAGGGAACTGGGGCCAACGTCCTGACTTTC	CASSYEGTGANVLTF
-	-	TRBJ1-2	TRBV5-1	TGCGCCAGCAGCTTGGACAGACCTCAGGGCTATGGCTACACCTTC	CASSLDRPQGYGYTF
-	-	TRBJ2-4	TRBV14	TGTGCCAGCAGCCAACAAGGTACAGGCATTCAGTACTTC	CASSQQGTGIQYF
once	TRBD1	TRBJ1-2	TRBV29-1	TGCAGCGTATCGGACAGGGTTGGGGATGGCTACACCTTC	CSVSDRVGDGYTF
-	-	TRBJ2-7	TRBV5-8	TGTGCCAGCAGCTTGGACAGGAGCACCTACGAGCAGTACTTC	CASSLDRSTYEQYF
-	-	TRBJ2-3	TRBV9	TGTGCCAGCAGCCCCAGAATGTGGGGGGGCAGGCGGGATACGCAGTATTTT	CASSPRMWGGRRDTQYF
once	-	TRBJ2-2	TRBV4-1	TGCGCCAGCAGCCAACGAAATCCCGGGGAGCTGTTTTTT	CASSQRNPGELFF
-	TRBD1	TRBJ2-7	TRBV6-1	TGTGCCAGCAGTAGTTCAGGACAGGGATACGAGCAGTACTTC	CASSSSGQGYEQYF
-	TRBD1	TRBJ1-2	TRBV6-5	TGTGCCAGCAGACAAGGACAGGGGATGGGCTACACCTTC	CASRQGQGMGYTF
-	TRBD2	TRBJ2-5	TRBV6-5	TGTGCCAGCAGTTACTCCCAGCGGGGGGTGGGAGAGACCCAGTACTTC	CASSYSQRGVGETQYF
once	TRBD2	TRBJ2-1	TRBV7-9	TGTGCCAGCAGCGGGACTAGAAGTGAGCAGTTCTTC	CASSGTRSEQFF